This T cell receptor (beta chain) emerged from a study of blood T cell repertoires in COVID-19. Study context: PBMCs, B-cell-depleted T cells, or T cells were the source of the cDNA or gDNA that made up the material.

The CDR3 length is 13 residues. Germline CDR1 and CDR2: LNHDA and SQIVND (reference sequence). With V trimmed by 5 bases and J by 5 bases, 4 bases remained unmatched. Sequenced by immunoSEQ multiplex PCR; TCRdb stores in-frame clones only, minus some. Of some 31,000 clones in the sample, 85% are singletons; the top ten hold roughly 15%. The sequencing input was peripheral blood. The chain uses TRBV19 and TRBJ2-3; the match to TRBD1 covers 7 bases. The receptor was derived from a human donor with acute or convalescent COVID-19. The donor label of this sample is uncertain. This CDR3 is CASSSGGLDTQYF. The CDR3 nucleotides are TGTGCCAGTAGTTCAGGGGGTTTAGATACGCAGTATTTT. The full variable domain, its missing parts supplied by reference TRBV19 and TRBJ2-3, is DGGITQSPKYLFRKEGQNVTLSCEQNLNHDAMYWYRQDPGQGLRLIYYSQIVNDFQKGDIAEGYSVSREKKESFPLTVTSAQKNPTAFYLCASSSGGLDTQYFGPGTRLTVL.